These 8 T cell receptor beta chains share one sample of origin, sequenced in a study of human T cells and chemical hapten exposure. TCRdb re-called the RACE reads with MiXCR, one entry per CDR3 protein. Here the sample spans approximately 80,000 distinct CDR3 sequences, approximately 13% being singletons. The time point is: patch test 3, about 24 weeks after DPC sensitization. Stated treatment: therapeutic diphenylcyclopropenone sensitization with weekly scalp DPC. The sequencing used whole blood, collected in connection with sensitization to the hapten diphenylcyclopropenone (DPC). All receptors come from a woman aged 45-60 years with alopecia areata. Some clones in this sample may be carry-over from other donors' samples.

This clonotype was seen many times. The chain carries TRBV6-5 and TRBJ2-7, with TRBD1 matching over 8 bases. Per germline, CDR1 MNHEY and CDR2 SVGAGI. CDR3 length equals 16 residues. The V and J ends lost 1 base and 6 bases, in that order; junction bases with no gene match: 11. This CDR3 reads CASSYLRGQAIGEQYF. Here the CDR3 DNA reads TGTGCCAGCAGTTACTTAAGGGGACAGGCCATAGGCGAGCAGTACTTC.

V gene TRBV9 combines with J gene TRBJ1-1; D is perhaps TRBD1 (5 bases). The CDR3 runs to 13 residues. CDR1 is SGDLS, CDR2 YYNGEE, per germline. Trimming removed 0 bases at V and 4 bases at J, with 7 bases between. The CDR3 bases are TGTGCCAGCAGCGTAGCTACAGGCACTGAAGCTTTCTTT. This translates into CASSVATGTEAFF.

The chain recombines TRBV5-6 with TRBJ1-6, with a tentative D call TRBD1 (5 bases). Between the trimmed V and J ends, which lost 6 bases and 7 bases, there was a span of 11 bases. This CDR3 spans 13 amino acids. Per the germline V gene, CDR1 is SGHDT and CDR2 is YYEEEE. The CDR3 bases are TGTGCCAGCAAGCAGGGTGGGAATTCACCCCTCCACTTT. Translated: CASKQGGNSPLHF.

The table lists this clonotype with many counts. The chain couples TRBV29-1 to TRBJ2-1, with D perhaps matching TRBD1 or TRBD2 (5 bases each). The V end was cut by 3 bases, the J end by 2 bases, with 17 bases between. Germline loops: CDR1 SQVTM, CDR2 ANQGSEA. The CDR3 runs to 16 residues. CDR3: CSVEVAFGGTYNEQFF. The CDR3 DNA follows: TGCAGCGTTGAGGTTGCTTTTGGGGGAACCTACAATGAGCAGTTCTTC.

This clonotype was counted between two and nine times. This chain links TRBV7-2 with TRBJ1-1, with D possibly being TRBD1 (6 bases). This CDR3 comprises 15 residues. Trimming removed 5 bases from V and 4 bases from J, with 17 bases in between. Germline lookup yields CDR1 SGHTA and CDR2 FQGNSA. The CDR3 reads CASSQYPQGGTEAFF. The CDR3 DNA reads TGTGCCAGCAGCCAATATCCACAGGGAGGCACTGAAGCTTTCTTT.

This clonotype was detected many times. V and J are TRBV7-3 and TRBJ1-6, with D perhaps TRBD1 (5 bases). The germline V gene has CDR1 SGHTA and CDR2 FQGTGA. This CDR3 spans 15 amino acids. The V gene lost 6 bases and the J gene lost 4 bases, with 13 bases spanning the gap. This chain's CDR3 is CASSETGAYNSPLHF. As DNA, the CDR3 is TGTGCCAGCAGTGAAACAGGAGCGTATAATTCACCCCTCCACTTT.

The chain employs TRBV11-2 and TRBJ2-1; TRBD2 aligns across 10 bases. Germline-derived CDR1 and CDR2 are SGHAT and FQNNGV. V lost 0 bases, J lost 3 bases, and 2 bases stayed unmatched. The CDR3 is made up of 16 amino acids. The CDR3 loop is CASSLDLAGDYNEQFF. CDR3 nucleotides: TGTGCCAGCAGCTTAGATCTAGCGGGGGACTACAATGAGCAGTTCTTC. Full variable domain (rest looked up from reference TRBV11-2 and TRBJ2-1): EAGVAQSPRYKIIEKRQSVAFWCNPISGHATLYWYQQILGQGPKLLIQFQNNGVVDDSQLPKDRFSAERLKGVDSTLKIQPAKLEDSAVYLCASSLDLAGDYNEQFFGPGTRLTVL.

The chain employs TRBV28 and TRBJ2-4; TRBD1 matches 9 bases. This CDR3 comprises 16 residues. Losses at the gene ends were 6 bases for V and 3 bases for J; bases not matched to a gene: 9. Germline CDR1 MDHEN, CDR2 SYDVKM. This CDR3 reads CASSRTGAFGKNIQYF. DNA of the CDR3: TGTGCCAGCAGCAGGACAGGGGCTTTTGGCAAAAACATTCAGTACTTC.